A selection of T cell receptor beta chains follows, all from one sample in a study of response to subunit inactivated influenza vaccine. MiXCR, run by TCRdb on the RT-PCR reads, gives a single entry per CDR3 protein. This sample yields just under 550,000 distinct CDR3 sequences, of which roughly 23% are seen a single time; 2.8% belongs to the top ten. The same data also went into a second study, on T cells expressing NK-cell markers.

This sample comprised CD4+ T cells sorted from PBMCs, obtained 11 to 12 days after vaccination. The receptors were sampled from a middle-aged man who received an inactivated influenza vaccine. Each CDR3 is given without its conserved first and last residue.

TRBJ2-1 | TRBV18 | ASSPGTQQIEQF
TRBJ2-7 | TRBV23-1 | ASSAGKIYEQY
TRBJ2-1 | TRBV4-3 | ASSQGLGTSGSYNEQF
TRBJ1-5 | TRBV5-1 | ASSPDGGRNQPQH
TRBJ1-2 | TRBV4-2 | ASSQEKTVFYGYT
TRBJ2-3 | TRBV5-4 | ASSGPADTQY
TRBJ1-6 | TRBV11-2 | ASSLEGTGGFSPLH
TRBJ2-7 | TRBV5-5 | ASSLDPGRYEQY
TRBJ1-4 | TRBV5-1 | ASSLFPGTGNEKLF
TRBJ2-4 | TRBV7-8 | ASSLDQGWGNIQY
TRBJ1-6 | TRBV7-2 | ASSLEGARNSPLH
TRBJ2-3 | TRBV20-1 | SARGTSGIPGDTQY
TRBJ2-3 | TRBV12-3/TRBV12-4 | ASSTGFKRIVTGVADTQY
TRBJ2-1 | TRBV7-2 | ASSSTSGQYNEQF
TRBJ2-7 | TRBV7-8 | ASTYGLYLSYEQY
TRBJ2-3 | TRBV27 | ASSSLPGLAVADTQY
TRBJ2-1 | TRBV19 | ASSIWVGRSVNEQF
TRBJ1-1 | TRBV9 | ASSATTGSTEAF
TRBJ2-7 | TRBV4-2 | ASSQASGQGYYEQY
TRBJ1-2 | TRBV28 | ASSKEDRAWDYGYT
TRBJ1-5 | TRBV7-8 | ASSLGPFLLSNQPQH
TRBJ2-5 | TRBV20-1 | SAVSQETQY
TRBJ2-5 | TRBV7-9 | ASSLRSGTETQY
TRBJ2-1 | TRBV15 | ATRPGGLAGMVDEQF
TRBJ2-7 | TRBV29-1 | SVVFRDRGSEQY
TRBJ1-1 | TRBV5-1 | ASSFDSYTEAF
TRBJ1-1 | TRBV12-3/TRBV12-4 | ASSGDSVLAF
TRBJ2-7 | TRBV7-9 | ASSLDTRNEQY
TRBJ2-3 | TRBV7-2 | ASSLNWVSGTDTQY
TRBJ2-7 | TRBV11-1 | ASDGWRASYEQY
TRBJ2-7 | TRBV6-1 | ASSLLGGYEKY
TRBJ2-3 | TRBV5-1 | ASSLVTKTSGDTQY
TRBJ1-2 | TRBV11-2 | ASSQGQGVVYGYT
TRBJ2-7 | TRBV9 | ASSVTGAPYEQY
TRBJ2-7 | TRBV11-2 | ASSSRGQGFYEQY
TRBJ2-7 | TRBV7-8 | ASSLARAYEQY
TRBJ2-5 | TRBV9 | ASSVAGLAGQETQY
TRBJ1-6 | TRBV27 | ASRPFLDSPLH
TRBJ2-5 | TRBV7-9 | ASSSGPIQETQY
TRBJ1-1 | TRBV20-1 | SASRLGFYTEAF
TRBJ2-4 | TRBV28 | ASSGQLAKNIQY
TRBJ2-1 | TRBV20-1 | SAIVPGTGFGDNEQF
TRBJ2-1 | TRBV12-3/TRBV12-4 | ASSSSGGRYNEQF
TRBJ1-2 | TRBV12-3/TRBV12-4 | ASTPLGASYGYT
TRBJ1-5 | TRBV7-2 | ASSYGRIGNQPQH
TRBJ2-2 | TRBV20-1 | SARRGGGFSGELF
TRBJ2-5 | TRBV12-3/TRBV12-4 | ASSFGVAQETQY
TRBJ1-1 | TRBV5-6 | ASSPAGQCTFSEAF
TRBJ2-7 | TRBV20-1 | STGREVYEQY
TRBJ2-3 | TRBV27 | ARETSGAPRGTDTQY
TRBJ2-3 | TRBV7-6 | ASSLRQRGGRSDTQY
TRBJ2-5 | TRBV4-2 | ASSPTSSETQY
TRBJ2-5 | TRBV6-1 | ASSPGLAGAIGLETQY
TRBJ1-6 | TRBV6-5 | ASTLDRGKTPLH
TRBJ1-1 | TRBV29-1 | SVEAGLKTNTEAF
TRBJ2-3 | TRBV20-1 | SARRPGGYTDTQY